This T cell receptor beta chain comes out of a study of spatial heterogeneity in lung cancer. Described time point: sample taken at primary tumor resection. Tumor, nontumor lung or frozen PBMC supplied whole RNA, sequenced without sorting. TCRdb re-analysed the 5' RACE reads in MiXCR, keeping a single row per CDR3 protein. This sample has more than 5,000 distinct CDR3 sequences; 9.5% to 15% occur once, and the top ten carry approximately 15%. Per the germline V gene, CDR1 is DFQATT and CDR2 is SNEGSKA (reference sequence). After removal of 5 bases from V and 7 bases from J, the junction contained 8 bases not matched to a gene. The CDR3 totals 13 residues. The sample holds many counts of this clonotype.

The J gene is TRBJ1-2, the V gene TRBV20-1; 9 bases align to TRBD1. The sample was normal lung tissue next to the tumor, taken at surgery. This receptor was obtained from a male donor with early-stage non-small cell lung cancer. The CDR3 DNA reads TGCAGTGCTGACAGGGGGGACCCCTCTGGCTACACCTTC. Its translation is CSADRGDPSGYTF.